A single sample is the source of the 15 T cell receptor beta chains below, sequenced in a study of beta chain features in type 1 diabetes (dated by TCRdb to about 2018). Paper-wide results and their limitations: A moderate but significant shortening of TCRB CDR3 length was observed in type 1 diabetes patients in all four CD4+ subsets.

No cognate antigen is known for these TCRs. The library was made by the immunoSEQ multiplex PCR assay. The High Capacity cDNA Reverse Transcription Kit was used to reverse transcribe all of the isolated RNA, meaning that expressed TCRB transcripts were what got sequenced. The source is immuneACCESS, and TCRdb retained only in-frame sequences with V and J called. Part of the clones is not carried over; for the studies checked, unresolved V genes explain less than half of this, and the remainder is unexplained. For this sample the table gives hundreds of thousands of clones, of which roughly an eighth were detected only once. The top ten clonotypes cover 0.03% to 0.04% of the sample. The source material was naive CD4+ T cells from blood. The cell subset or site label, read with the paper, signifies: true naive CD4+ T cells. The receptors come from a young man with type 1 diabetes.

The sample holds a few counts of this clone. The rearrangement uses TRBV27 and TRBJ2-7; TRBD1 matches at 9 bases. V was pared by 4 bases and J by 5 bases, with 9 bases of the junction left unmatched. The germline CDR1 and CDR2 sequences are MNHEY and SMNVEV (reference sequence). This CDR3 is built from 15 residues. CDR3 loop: CASSSAGTGYDEQYF. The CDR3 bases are TGTGCCAGCAGTTCGGCCGGGACAGGGTACGACGAGCAGTACTTC.

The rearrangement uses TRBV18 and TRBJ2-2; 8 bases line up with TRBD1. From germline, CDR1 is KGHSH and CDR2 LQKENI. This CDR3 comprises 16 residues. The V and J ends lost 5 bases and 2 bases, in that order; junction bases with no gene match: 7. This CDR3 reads CASSSGQGGNTGELFF. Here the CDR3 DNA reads TGTGCCAGCTCATCCGGACAGGGCGGCAACACCGGGGAGCTGTTTTTT.

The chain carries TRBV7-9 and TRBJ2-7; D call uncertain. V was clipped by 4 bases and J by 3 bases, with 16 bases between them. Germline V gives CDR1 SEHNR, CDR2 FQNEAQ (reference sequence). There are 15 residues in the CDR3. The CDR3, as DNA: TGTGCCAGCAGCTACGGAGAGACCCCGAGCTACGAGCAGTACTTC. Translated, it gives CASSYGETPSYEQYF. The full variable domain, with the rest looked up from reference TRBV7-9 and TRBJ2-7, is DTGVSQNPRHKITKRGQNVTFRCDPISEHNRLYWYRQTLGQGPEFLTYFQNEAQLEKSRLLSDRFSAERPKGSFSTLEIQRTEQGDSAMYLCASSYGETPSYEQYFGPGTRLTVT.

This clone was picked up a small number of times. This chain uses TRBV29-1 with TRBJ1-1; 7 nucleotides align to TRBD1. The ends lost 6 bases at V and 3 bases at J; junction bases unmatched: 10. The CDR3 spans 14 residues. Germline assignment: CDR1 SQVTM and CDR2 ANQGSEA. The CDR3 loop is CSVTPGQADTEAFF. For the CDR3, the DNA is TGCAGCGTAACCCCCGGACAGGCCGACACTGAAGCTTTCTTT. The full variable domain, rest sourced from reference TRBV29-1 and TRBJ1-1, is SAVISQKPSRDICQRGTSLTIQCQVDSQVTMMFWYRQQPGQSLTLIATANQGSEATYESGFVIDKFPISRPNLTFSTLTVSNMSPEDSSIYLCSVTPGQADTEAFFGQGTRLTVV.

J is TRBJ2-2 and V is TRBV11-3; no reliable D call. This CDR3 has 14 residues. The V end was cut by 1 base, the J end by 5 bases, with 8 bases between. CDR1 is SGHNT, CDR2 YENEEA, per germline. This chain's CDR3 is CASSLGRFTGELFF. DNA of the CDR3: TGTGCCAGCAGCTTAGGCAGGTTTACCGGGGAGCTGTTTTTT.

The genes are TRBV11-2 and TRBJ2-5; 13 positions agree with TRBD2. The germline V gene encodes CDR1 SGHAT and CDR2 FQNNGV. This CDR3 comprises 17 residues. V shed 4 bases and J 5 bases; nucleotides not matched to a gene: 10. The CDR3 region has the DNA TGTGCCAGCAGCTCCAACCGGACTAGCGGGAGTGGTGAGACCCAGTACTTC. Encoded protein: CASSSNRTSGSGETQYF.

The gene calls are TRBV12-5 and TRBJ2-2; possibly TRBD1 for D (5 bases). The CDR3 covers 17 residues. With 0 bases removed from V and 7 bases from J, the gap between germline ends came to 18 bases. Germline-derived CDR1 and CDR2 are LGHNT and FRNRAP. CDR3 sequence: CASGLVLRTPWSGELFF. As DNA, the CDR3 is TGTGCTAGTGGTTTGGTATTAAGGACACCTTGGAGCGGGGAGCTGTTTTTT.

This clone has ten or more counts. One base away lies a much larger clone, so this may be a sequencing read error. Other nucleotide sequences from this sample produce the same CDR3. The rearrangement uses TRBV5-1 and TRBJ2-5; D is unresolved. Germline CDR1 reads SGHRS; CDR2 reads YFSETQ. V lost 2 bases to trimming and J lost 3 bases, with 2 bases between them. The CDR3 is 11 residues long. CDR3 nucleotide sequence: TGCGCCAGCAGCTTCGAAGAGACCCAGTACTTC. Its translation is CASSFEETQYF.

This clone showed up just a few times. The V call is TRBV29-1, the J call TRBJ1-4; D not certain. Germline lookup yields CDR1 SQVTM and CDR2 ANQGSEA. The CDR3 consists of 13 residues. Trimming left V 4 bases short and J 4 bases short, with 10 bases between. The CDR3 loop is CSVGKGINEKLFF. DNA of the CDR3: TGCAGCGTTGGAAAGGGAATTAATGAAAAACTGTTTTTT.

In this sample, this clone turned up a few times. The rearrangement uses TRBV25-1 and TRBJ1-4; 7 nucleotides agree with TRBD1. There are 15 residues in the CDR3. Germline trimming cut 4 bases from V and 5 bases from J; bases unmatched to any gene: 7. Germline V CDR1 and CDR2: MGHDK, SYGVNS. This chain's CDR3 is CASSGGGRGNEKLFF. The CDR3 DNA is TGTGCCAGCAGTGGAGGGGGCAGAGGGAATGAAAAACTGTTTTTT.

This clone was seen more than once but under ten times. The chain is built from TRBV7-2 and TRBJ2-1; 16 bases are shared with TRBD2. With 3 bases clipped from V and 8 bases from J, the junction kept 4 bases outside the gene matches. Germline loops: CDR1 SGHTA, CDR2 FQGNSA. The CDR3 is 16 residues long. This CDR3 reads CASSLGTSGRGHEQFF. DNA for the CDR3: TGTGCCAGCAGCTTGGGGACTAGCGGGAGGGGGCATGAGCAGTTCTTC.

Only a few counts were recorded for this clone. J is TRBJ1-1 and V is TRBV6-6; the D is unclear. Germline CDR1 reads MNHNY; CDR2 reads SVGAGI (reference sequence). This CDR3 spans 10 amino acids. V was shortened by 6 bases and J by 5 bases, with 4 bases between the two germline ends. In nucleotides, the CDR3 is TGTGCCAGCAGGGTAACTGAAGCTTTCTTT. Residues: CASRVTEAFF.

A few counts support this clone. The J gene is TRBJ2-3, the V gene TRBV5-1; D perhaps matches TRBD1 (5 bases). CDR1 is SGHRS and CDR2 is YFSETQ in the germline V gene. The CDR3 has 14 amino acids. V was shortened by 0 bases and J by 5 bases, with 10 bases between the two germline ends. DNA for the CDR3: TGCGCCAGCAGCTTGGCCAGGGCTGAAGATACGCAGTATTTT. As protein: CASSLARAEDTQYF.

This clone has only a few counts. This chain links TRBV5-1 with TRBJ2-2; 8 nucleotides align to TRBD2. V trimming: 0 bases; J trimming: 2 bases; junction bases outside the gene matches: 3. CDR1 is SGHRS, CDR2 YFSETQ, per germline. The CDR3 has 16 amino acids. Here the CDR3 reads CASSLGVAGNTGELFF. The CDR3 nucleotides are TGCGCCAGCAGCTTGGGCGTAGCGGGAAACACCGGGGAGCTGTTTTTT.

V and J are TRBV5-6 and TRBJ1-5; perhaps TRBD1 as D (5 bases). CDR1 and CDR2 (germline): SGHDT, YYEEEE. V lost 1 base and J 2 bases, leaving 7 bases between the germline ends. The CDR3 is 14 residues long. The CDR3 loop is CASSLKGRNQPQHF. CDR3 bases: TGTGCCAGCAGCTTGAAGGGGCGCAATCAGCCCCAGCATTTT.